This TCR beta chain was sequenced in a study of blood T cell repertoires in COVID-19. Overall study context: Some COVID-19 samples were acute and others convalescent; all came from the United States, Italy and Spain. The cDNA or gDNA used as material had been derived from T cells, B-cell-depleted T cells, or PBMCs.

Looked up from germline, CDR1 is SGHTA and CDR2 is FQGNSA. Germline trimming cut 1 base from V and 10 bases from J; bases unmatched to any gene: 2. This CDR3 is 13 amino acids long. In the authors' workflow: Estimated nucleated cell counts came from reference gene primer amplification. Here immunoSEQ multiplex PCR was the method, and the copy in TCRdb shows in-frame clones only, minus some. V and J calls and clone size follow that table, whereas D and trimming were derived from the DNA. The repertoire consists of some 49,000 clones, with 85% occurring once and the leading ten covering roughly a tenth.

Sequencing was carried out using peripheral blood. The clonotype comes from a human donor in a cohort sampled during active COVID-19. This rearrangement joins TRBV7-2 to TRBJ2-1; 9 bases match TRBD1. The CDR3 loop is CASSLGTGGEQFF. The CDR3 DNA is TGTGCCAGCAGCTTAGGTACAGGGGGCGAGCAGTTCTTC. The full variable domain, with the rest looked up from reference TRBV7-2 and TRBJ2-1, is GAGVSQSPSNKVTEKGKDVELRCDPISGHTALYWYRQSLGQGLEFLIYFQGNSAPDKSGLPSDRFSAERTGGSVSTLTIQRTQQEDSAVYLCASSLGTGGEQFFGPGTRLTVL.